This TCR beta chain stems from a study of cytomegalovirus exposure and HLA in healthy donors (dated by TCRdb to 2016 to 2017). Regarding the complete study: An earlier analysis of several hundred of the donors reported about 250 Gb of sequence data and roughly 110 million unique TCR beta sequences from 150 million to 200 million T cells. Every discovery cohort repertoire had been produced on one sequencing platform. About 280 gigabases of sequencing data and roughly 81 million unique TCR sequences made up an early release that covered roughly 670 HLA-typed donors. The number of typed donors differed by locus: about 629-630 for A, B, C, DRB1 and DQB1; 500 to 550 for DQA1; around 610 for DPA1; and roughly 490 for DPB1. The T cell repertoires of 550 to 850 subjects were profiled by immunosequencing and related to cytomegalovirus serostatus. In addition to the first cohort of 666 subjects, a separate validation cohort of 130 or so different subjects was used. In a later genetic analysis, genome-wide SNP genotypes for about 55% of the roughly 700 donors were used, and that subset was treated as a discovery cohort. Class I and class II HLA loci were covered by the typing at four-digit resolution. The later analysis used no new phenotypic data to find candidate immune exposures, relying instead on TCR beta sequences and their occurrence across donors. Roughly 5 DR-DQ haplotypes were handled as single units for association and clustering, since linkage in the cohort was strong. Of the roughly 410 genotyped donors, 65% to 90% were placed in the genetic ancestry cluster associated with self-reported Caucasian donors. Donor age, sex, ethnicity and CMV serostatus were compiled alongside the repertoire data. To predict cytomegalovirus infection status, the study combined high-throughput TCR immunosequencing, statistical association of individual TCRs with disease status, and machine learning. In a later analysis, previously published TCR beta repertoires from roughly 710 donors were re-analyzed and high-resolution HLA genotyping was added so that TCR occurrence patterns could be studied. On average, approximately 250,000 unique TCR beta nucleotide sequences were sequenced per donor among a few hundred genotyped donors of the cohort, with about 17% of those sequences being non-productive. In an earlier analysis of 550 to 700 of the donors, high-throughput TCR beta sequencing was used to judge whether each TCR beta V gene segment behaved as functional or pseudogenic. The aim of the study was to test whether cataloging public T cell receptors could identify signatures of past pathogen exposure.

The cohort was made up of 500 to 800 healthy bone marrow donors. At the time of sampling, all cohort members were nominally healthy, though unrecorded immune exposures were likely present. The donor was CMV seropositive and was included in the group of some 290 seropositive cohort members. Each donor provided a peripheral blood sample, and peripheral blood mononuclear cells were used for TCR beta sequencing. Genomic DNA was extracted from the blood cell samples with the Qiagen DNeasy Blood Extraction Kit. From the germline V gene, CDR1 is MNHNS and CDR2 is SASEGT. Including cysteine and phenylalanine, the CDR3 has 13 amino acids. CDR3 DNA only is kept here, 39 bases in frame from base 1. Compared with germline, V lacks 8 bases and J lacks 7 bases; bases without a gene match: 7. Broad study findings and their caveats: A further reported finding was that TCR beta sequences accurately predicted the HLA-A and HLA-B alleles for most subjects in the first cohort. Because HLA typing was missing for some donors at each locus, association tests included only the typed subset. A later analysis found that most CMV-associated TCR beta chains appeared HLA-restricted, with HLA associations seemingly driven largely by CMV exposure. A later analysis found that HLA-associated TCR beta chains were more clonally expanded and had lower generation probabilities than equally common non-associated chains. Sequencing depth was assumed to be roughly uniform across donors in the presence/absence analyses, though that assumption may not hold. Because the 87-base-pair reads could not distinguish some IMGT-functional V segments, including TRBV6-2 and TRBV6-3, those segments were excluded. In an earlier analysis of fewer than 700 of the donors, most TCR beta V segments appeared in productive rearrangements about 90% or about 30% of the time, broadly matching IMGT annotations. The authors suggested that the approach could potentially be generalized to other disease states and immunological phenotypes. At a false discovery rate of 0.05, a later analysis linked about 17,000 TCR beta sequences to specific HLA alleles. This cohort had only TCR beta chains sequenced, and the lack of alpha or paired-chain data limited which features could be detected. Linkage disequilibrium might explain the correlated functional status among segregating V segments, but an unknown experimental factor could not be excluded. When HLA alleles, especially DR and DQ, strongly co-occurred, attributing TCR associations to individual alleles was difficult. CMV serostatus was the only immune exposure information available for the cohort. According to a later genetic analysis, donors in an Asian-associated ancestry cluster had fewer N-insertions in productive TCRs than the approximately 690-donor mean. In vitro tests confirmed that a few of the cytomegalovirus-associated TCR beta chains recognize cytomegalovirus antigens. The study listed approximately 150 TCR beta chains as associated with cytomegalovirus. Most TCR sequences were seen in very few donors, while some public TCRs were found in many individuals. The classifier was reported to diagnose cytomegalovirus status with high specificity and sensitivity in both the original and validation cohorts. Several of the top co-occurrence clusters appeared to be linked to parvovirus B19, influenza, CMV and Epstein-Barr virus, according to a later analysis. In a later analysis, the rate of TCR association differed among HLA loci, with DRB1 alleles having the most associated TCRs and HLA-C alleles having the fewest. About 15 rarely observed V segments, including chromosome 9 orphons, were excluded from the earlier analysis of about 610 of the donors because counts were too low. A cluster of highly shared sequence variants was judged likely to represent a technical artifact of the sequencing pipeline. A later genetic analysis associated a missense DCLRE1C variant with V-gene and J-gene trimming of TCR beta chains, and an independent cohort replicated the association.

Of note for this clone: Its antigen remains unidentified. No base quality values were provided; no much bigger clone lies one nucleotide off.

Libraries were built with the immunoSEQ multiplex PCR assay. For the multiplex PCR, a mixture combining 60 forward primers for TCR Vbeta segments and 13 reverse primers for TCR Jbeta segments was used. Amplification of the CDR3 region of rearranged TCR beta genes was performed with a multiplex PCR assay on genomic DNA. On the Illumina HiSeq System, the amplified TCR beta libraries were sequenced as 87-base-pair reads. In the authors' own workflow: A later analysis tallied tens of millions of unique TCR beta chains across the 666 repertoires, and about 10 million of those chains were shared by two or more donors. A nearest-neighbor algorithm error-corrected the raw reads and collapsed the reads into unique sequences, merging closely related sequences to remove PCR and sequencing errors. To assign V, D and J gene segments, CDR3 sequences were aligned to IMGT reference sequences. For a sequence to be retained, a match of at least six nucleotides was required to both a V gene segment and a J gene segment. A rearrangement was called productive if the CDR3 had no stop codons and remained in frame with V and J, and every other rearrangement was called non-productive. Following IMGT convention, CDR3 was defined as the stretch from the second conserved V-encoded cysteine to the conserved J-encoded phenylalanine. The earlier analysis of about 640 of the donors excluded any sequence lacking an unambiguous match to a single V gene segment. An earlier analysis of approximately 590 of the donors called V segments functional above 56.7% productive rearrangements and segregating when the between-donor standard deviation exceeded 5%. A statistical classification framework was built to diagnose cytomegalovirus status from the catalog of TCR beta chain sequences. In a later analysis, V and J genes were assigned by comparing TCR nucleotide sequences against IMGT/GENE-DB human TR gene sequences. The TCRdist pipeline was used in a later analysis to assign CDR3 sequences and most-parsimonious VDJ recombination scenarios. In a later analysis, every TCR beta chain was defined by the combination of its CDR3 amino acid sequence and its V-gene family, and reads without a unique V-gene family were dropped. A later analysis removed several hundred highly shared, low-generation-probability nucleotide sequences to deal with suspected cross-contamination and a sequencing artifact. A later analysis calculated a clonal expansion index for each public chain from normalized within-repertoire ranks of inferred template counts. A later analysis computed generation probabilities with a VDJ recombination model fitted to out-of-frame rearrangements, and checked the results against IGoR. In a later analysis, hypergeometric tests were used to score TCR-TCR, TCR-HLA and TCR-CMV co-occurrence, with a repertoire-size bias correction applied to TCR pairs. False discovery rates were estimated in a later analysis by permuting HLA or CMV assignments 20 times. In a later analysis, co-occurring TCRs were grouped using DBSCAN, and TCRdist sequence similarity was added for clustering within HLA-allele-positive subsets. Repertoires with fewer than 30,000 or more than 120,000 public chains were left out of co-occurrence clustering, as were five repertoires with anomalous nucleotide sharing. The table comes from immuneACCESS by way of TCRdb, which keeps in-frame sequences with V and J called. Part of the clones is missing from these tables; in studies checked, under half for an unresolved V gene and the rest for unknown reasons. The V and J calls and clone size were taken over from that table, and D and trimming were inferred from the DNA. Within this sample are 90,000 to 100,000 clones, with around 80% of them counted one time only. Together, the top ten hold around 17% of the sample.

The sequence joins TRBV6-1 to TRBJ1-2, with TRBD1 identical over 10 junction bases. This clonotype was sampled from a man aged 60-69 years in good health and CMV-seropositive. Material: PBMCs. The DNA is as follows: TGTGCCAGCGGGGACAGGGGAATCGCTGGCTACACCTTC. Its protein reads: CASGDRGIAGYTF.